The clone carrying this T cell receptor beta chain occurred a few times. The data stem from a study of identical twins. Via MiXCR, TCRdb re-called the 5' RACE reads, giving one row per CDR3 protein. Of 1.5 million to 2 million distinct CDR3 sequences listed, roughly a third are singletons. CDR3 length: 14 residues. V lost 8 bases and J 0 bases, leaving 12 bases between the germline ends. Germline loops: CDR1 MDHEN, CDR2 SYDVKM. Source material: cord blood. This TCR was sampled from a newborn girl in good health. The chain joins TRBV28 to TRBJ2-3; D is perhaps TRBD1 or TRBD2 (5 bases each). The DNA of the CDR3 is TGTGCCAGCGACCGGGGCGGGAGCACAGATACGCAGTATTTT. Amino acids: CASDRGGSTDTQYF.